This TCR beta chain emerged from a study of OX40 agonist ivuxolimab in advanced cancers. The wider study: Earlier anti-PD-1, anti-PD-L1 or anti-CTLA-4 therapy was permitted; about 39% had received some. Study-wide results and limits: At 0.1 to 3.0 mg/kg and by week 6, CD4+ and CD8+ T cells in the blood had expanded clonally. Some patients without response likewise showed low normalized clonal expansion. There were, on average, more expanded clones in CD8+ T cells than in CD4+.

This CDR3 has 13 residues. V was cut by 3 bases and J by 7 bases, with 12 bases left in between. CDR1 is SEHNR and CDR2 is FQNEAQ in the germline V gene (reference sequence). To note about this clone: The antigen is not known.

The assay was immunoSEQ multiplex PCR, and TCRdb's table has in-frame clones only and misses some. Of approximately 94,000 clones in the sample, around nine tenths were seen once. The gene calls are TRBV7-9 and TRBJ1-2, with no clear D. The starting material was CD4+ or CD8+ T cells sorted from blood, obtained in a trial of the OX40 agonist ivuxolimab. The clonotype originates from an adult with an advanced solid tumor such as melanoma, head and neck, liver or kidney cancer. CDR3 DNA: TGTGCCAGCAGCTTGGAAGGAGCCGCTGGCTACACCTTC. Translated: CASSLEGAAGYTF.